The rows below give T cell receptor beta chains drawn from one sample of a study of T cell repertoires in cytomegalovirus infection. TCRdb ran MiXCR on the reads and lists one entry per CDR3 protein. The data contain around 450,000 distinct CDR3 sequences, 11% of them seen just once; the ten biggest clones take up roughly 10%. Sequences were obtained from PBMCs. The receptors were gathered from a human donor in good health (CMV status not recorded). Some clones in this sample may be carry-over from other donors' samples. CDR3s include the opening cysteine and the closing phenylalanine or tryptophan. D genes are given only for firm matches. Expanded clones are given a class, and other clones once, few, many or no size at all.

>few|TRBV7-9|NA|TRBJ2-7
TGTGCCAGCAGCTTAGGGTCTAGGGACGAGCAGTACTTC
CASSLGSRDEQYF
>few|TRBV25-1|TRBD1|TRBJ2-4
TGTGCCAGCAGGGGGACAGGGGTTGTCAAAAACATTCAGTACTTC
CASRGTGVVKNIQYF
>few|TRBV29-1|NA|TRBJ2-5
TGCAGCGTTGGGATGACAGCTCAAGAGACCCAGTACTTC
CSVGMTAQETQYF
>many|TRBV7-2|NA|TRBJ1-1
TGTGCCAGCAGCTTAATGCAGGGCGGGGATGAAGCTTTCTTT
CASSLMQGGDEAFF
>NA|TRBV6-5|TRBD1|TRBJ2-7
TGTGCCAGCAGCCGCGGACAGGGGGAGAGACGGACCTACGAGCAGTACTTC
CASSRGQGERRTYEQYF
>few|TRBV6-2/TRBV6-3|NA|TRBJ1-6
TGTGCCAGCAGTTACGTAGAAGAGTTGGGGACCCTCCACTTT
CASSYVEELGTLHF
>many|TRBV7-9|NA|TRBJ2-2
TGTGCCAGCAGCCTACAGGGGGACTACTCGTCAACCGTGGGCACCGGGGAGCTGTTTTTT
CASSLQGDYSSTVGTGELFF
>many|TRBV7-3|NA|TRBJ2-2
TGTGCCAGCAGCTTAATGGGCAATCCCGACACCGGGGAGCTGTTTTTT
CASSLMGNPDTGELFF
>few|TRBV2|NA|TRBJ2-7
TGTGCCAGCGGACTTGACTACGAGCAGTACTTC
CASGLDYEQYF
>many|TRBV27|TRBD2|TRBJ2-7
TGTGCCAGCAGGCTAGCGGGAGTAGGGGAGCAGTACTTC
CASRLAGVGEQYF
>many|TRBV7-2|NA|TRBJ2-3
TGTGCCAGCACCCTCAGGGGGGCCGGTGCAGATACGCAGTATTTT
CASTLRGAGADTQYF
>NA|TRBV6-8|NA|TRBJ2-2
TGTGCCAGCAGTTCAACCCCCAGGGCAAGAGGCGGGGAGCTGTTTTTT
CASSSTPRARGGELFF
>many|TRBV4-2|NA|TRBJ2-7
TGTGCCAGCAGCCAAGATTCCGGGGATACCTACTACGAGCAGTACTTC
CASSQDSGDTYYEQYF
>many|TRBV19|TRBD1|TRBJ1-2
TGTGCCAGTAGTCCTGGGACAGCTCCTCCGCGGGGAACCTTC
CASSPGTAPPRGTF
>many|TRBV20-1|NA|TRBJ1-5
TGCAGTGCTGGACCTTCCGGGGGGCGCCTCGGGGGCCAGCCCCAGCATTTT
CSAGPSGGRLGGQPQHF
>many|TRBV28|TRBD2|TRBJ2-5
TGTGCCAGCAGTTCGTCCGGGACTAGCGGGATGTACCAAGAGACCCAGTACTTC
CASSSSGTSGMYQETQYF
>NA|TRBV19|NA|TRBJ1-4
TGTGCCAGTAGGCCAAACACGGTTGAAAAACTGTTTTTT
CASRPNTVEKLFF
>NA|TRBV29-1|TRBD2|TRBJ2-2
TGCAGCGTTGGTAGCGGGATTAACACCGGGGAGCTGTTTTTT
CSVGSGINTGELFF
>NA|TRBV6-8|TRBD1|TRBJ1-2
TGTGCCAGCAGTTACGGGACAGGGGGCTTTAACTATGGCTACACCTTC
CASSYGTGGFNYGYTF
>many|TRBV10-2|TRBD1|TRBJ1-2
TGCGCCAGCAGTCCCGAGGGGGCGCTCGGTGGCTACACCTTC
CASSPEGALGGYTF
>many|TRBV19|NA|TRBJ2-5
TGTGCCAGTAGTGGGGACACGCAAGAGACCCAGTACTTC
CASSGDTQETQYF
>few|TRBV6-2/TRBV6-3|NA|TRBJ2-1
TGTGCCAGCAGTTACTCGGTTTACAATGAGCAGTTCTTC
CASSYSVYNEQFF
>many|TRBV4-2|NA|TRBJ2-1
TGTGCCAGCAGCCAAGACGCTGTATTCGGGGGGCAGTTCTTC
CASSQDAVFGGQFF
>NA|TRBV29-1|TRBD1|TRBJ1-3
TGCAGCGTAGCGTACAGGTCGGGACAGGGAAACACCATATATTTT
CSVAYRSGQGNTIYF
>many|TRBV12-3/TRBV12-4|TRBD1|TRBJ2-7
TGTGCCAGCAGTCTACAGGGGGCGGCGATAGTATACGAGCAGTACTTC
CASSLQGAAIVYEQYF
>many|TRBV5-5|NA|TRBJ1-6
TGTGCCAGCAGCTTGGCCTGGAGTAATTCACCCCTCCACTTT
CASSLAWSNSPLHF
>many|TRBV29-1|TRBD1|TRBJ1-1
TGCAGCGTTGAAGGGGACAGGGGGACTGAAGCTTTCTTT
CSVEGDRGTEAFF
>many|TRBV18|NA|TRBJ2-2
TGTGCCAGCTCACCCCAACAACAGGGATACTCGAACACCGGGGAGCTGTTTTTT
CASSPQQQGYSNTGELFF
>NA|TRBV20-1|TRBD2|TRBJ2-5
TGCAGTGCTATAGCGGGAGGGCCAAAAGAGACCCAGTACTTC
CSAIAGGPKETQYF
>many|TRBV7-2|NA|TRBJ2-3
TGTGCCAGCAGCTTCTCTCAGGGTAGGATAGATACGCAGTATTTT
CASSFSQGRIDTQYF
>many|TRBV6-2/TRBV6-3|NA|TRBJ2-1
TGTGCCAGCAGTACCGGTCGGCGGTACAATGAGCAGTTCTTC
CASSTGRRYNEQFF
>many|TRBV29-1|TRBD2|TRBJ2-3
TGCAGCGTTGATAGCGGGAGCACAGATACGCAGTATTTT
CSVDSGSTDTQYF
>many|TRBV6-6|TRBD2|TRBJ2-3
TGTGCCAGCAAAGACATAGCGGGAGTGGCAGATACGCAGTATTTT
CASKDIAGVADTQYF
>few|TRBV6-5|TRBD2|TRBJ2-4
TGTGCCAGCAGTCAGAGCGGGAGAGTAGCCAAAAACATTCAGTACTTC
CASSQSGRVAKNIQYF
>many|TRBV12-3/TRBV12-4|TRBD2|TRBJ2-1
TGTGCCAGCAGTTTAGGCGGGAGGGCCGGAGAGCAGTTCTTC
CASSLGGRAGEQFF
>many|TRBV7-8|TRBD1|TRBJ2-2
TGTGCCAGCAGCTTAGCGCACGGACAGGGGATTTCCGGGGAGCTGTTTTTT
CASSLAHGQGISGELFF
>many|TRBV20-1|NA|TRBJ2-6
TGCAGTGCTAGAGTTGGGGTTTCTGGGGCCAACGTCCTGACTTTC
CSARVGVSGANVLTF
>many|TRBV20-1|NA|TRBJ2-6
TGCAGTGCTAGAGCCCCGATCCCCACGGGGGCCAACGTCCTGACTTTC
CSARAPIPTGANVLTF
>few|TRBV12-3/TRBV12-4|NA|TRBJ1-5
TGTGCCAGCACGATCAACTCACAGGGTAATCAGCCCCAGCATTTT
CASTINSQGNQPQHF
>few|TRBV5-1|TRBD1|TRBJ2-5
TGCGCCAGCAGCCCTGGGACAGGGAATCTGGAGACCCAGTACTTC
CASSPGTGNLETQYF
>many|TRBV7-2|TRBD2|TRBJ2-3
TGTGCCAGCAGCTTAGGGGGGACTAGCCGCCCAGATACGCAGTATTTT
CASSLGGTSRPDTQYF
>many|TRBV7-2|TRBD2|TRBJ2-7
TGTGCCAGCAGCCGGCCCGGGACTAGCGGGTTTCGGAGCTCCTACGAGCAGTACTTC
CASSRPGTSGFRSSYEQYF
>NA|TRBV5-1|TRBD1|TRBJ2-1
TGCGCCAGCAGCCTTATGGACAGGGACCTAAATGAGCAGTTCTTC
CASSLMDRDLNEQFF
>many|TRBV6-5|NA|TRBJ2-2
TGTGCCAGCAGTTACTCGAGAGGGGTCCGGAAGGAGCTGTTTTTT
CASSYSRGVRKELFF
>many|TRBV7-2|NA|TRBJ1-1
TGTGCCAGCAGCTTACACAGGTCCGGCACTGAAGCTTTCTTT
CASSLHRSGTEAFF